This TCR beta chain emerged from a study of cytomegalovirus exposure and HLA in healthy donors. Study observations and caveats: Across donors, most TCRs were seen rarely, yet some public ones were widespread.

For this clone: What it binds is not known.

V was trimmed by 4 bases and J by 6 bases, leaving 18 bases between them. The CDR3 spans 15 residues. CDR1 is SQVTM, CDR2 ANQGSEA, per germline. Generated by immunoSEQ multiplex PCR, the TCRdb table keeps only in-frame clones and is missing some. This sample yields about 56,000 clones, of which 85% to 95% are seen a single time; roughly 1.2% belongs to the top ten. V and J are TRBV29-1 and TRBJ2-2; maybe TRBD2 (6 bases). Sequences were obtained from PBMCs. This TCR derives from a man aged 18 to 29 in good health and CMV-seronegative. The CDR3 loop reads CSVGGGRPPSGELFF. Here the CDR3 DNA reads TGCAGCGTTGGAGGTGGGAGGCCCCCCTCCGGGGAGCTGTTTTTT.